Below, one T cell receptor beta chain is given with its context. This entry belongs to a study of response to subunit inactivated influenza vaccine. TCRdb re-called the RT-PCR reads with MiXCR, one entry per CDR3 protein. The sample lists about 480,000 distinct CDR3 sequences; around 13% were seen once. The TCR originated in a man between 45 and 60 years old who received an inactivated influenza vaccine. Sequenced here: PBMCs from blood, sampled roughly 45 days after vaccination.

This CDR3 is CASRGIYSPSTDTQYF. The DNA of the CDR3 is TGTGCCAGCAGGGGGATATACTCACCGTCCACAGATACGCAGTATTTT. The chain is built from TRBV28 and TRBJ2-3; D not certain. The CDR3 is 16 residues long. Trimming removed 6 bases from V and 2 bases from J, with 18 bases in between. Germline V gene data show CDR1 as MDHEN and CDR2 as SYDVKM.